This T cell receptor beta chain was retrieved from a study of cytotoxic CD8 clonotypes in ibrutinib-treated CLL. Study information: When averaged across all of the samples, the counts came to a few hundred thousand productive templates and tens of thousands of productive rearrangements. General study results and limits: Collection times varied between progressing and sustained-remission patients. Clonality increased at ibrutinib response and stayed stable in sustained remission. At progression, however, it fell back toward baseline.

V dropped 5 bases and J dropped 0 bases, with 7 bases sitting between them. The CDR3 loop spans 13 amino acids. Germline CDR1 is MNHEY and CDR2 is SVGAGI. Libraries of TCR beta were made from 1.5 to 2.5 micrograms of genomic DNA that came from cryopreserved PBMCs. Points on this clone: Its target is not known.

TCRdb keeps only in-frame clones here, not all; method: immunoSEQ multiplex PCR. The table shows about 160,000 clones, with under 90% occurring only once. Here the sequenced sample was PBMCs, taken after 24 months of ibrutinib treatment. The rearrangement joins TRBV6-5 to TRBJ1-1; tentative D call: TRBD1 (5 bases). The clonotype was recovered from a human donor with chronic lymphocytic leukemia. The DNA for the CDR3 is TGTGCCAGCAGTACGACAGTGAACACTGAAGCTTTCTTT. Protein sequence: CASSTTVNTEAFF.